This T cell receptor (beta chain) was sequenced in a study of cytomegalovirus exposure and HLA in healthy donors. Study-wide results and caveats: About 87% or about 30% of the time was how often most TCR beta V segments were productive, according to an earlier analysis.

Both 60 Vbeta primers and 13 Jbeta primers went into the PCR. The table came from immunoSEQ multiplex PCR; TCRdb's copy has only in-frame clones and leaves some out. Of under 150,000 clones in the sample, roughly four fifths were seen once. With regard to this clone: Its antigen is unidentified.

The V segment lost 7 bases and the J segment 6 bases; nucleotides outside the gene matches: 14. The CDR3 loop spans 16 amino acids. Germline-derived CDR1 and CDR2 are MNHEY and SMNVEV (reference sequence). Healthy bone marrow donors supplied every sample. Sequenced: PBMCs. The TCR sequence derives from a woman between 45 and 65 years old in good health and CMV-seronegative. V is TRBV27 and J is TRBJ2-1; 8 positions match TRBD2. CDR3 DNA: TGTGCCAGCAATCCCTTTAAAGCGGGGGTAACCAATGAGCAGTTCTTC. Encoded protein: CASNPFKAGVTNEQFF.